This T cell receptor beta chain was observed in a study of technical replicates of blood from a few donors. The method was immunoSEQ multiplex PCR; TCRdb's version includes in-frame clones alone and lacks a portion of them. The table has 55,000 to 75,000 clones, 90% to 95% seen once; the top ten hold approximately 3.9%. V dropped 0 bases and J dropped 5; count of bases not matched to a gene: 3. The CDR3 covers 14 residues. The germline CDR1 and CDR2 sequences are LGHNA and YSLEER. The sample was PBMCs. The rearrangement uses TRBV4-3 and TRBJ1-1, with 7 bases that match TRBD1. This TCR was sampled from a human donor in good health. Some clones in this sample may be carry-over from other donors' samples. CDR3 sequence reads: CASSQEGRGTEAFF. The CDR3 DNA sequence: TGCGCCAGCAGCCAAGAGGGCAGGGGGACTGAAGCTTTCTTT.